The T cell receptor beta chain under discussion was sequenced for a study of beta chain features in type 1 diabetes. Sequenced material consisted of expressed TCRB transcripts (all of the isolated RNA was reverse transcribed). Generated by immunoSEQ multiplex PCR, the TCRdb table keeps only in-frame clones and is missing some. The data show under 300,000 clones, 25% to 35% seen once. This CDR3 contains 12 residues. The V gene lost 6 bases and the J gene lost 6 bases, with 10 bases spanning the gap. From germline, CDR1 is MDHEN and CDR2 SYDVKM. This rearrangement joins TRBV28 to TRBJ2-3; D is undetermined. Sample: central memory CD4+ T cells from blood. The receptor was derived from a man aged 30 to 45 in good health. In DNA form, the CDR3 reads TGTGCCAGCAGCTCTAAATATGATACGCAGTATTTT. Translation: CASSSKYDTQYF.